A single T cell receptor beta chain is shown here with its context. Antigen unknown. TRBV12-4/TRBJ1-2 clonotypes were amplified with adaptor-ligated barcode primers. TCRdb used MiXCR to reprocess the multiplex PCR reads, holding one entry per CDR3 protein. The sample records 1,200 or so distinct CDR3 sequences, approximately 20% being singletons. Cells sorted as Tregs were CD4+, CD25+ and CD127-/low. Broader study findings: Tumor Treg TCRs overlapped most with tumor naive CD4+ cells. Under 2.1% of tumor Treg sequences matched blood Tregs or memory cells. Tumor memory CD4+ T cell TCR gene usage clustered with blood and lymph node memory CD4+ cells and lymph node naive CD4+ cells.

The CDR3 sequence is 16 residues long. V dropped 4 bases and J dropped 4; count of bases not matched to a gene: 12. The specimen sequenced was Tregs sorted from blood. This clonotype was sampled from a female donor with breast cancer. The rearrangement uses TRBV12-3 or TRBV12-4 and TRBJ1-2; the match to TRBD1 covers 7 bases. CDR3 nucleotide sequence: TGTGCCAGCAGTTCAACCTTACAGGGGCTGATCTATGGCTACACCTTC. Amino acids: CASSSTLQGLIYGYTF.